This T cell receptor (beta chain) was identified during a study of Graves' ophthalmopathy and Graves' hyperthyroidism. Overall study findings and caveats: As the model predicted ophthalmopathy progression, it achieved a sensitivity of 70.59% and a specificity of more than 72%. Also, most clonotypes expanded in the thyroid above 0.001 frequency appeared in blood.

Amplified TCR beta CDR3 regions were obtained using RNA transcripts as template. First-round RT-PCR relied on HTBI primers, and a second-round multiplex PCR came next. Each CDR3 protein gets one entry after TCRdb re-called the multiplex PCR reads with MiXCR. The sample holds approximately 700,000 distinct CDR3 sequences, just over 40% seen once. About this clonotype itself: Its antigen is unidentified.

The V end was cut by 0 bases, the J end by 8 bases, with 8 bases between. CDR1 and CDR2 from the germline V gene are SGHTS and YDEGEE. This CDR3 is built from 12 residues. Sequencing used peripheral blood. This sequence joins TRBV5-8 and TRBJ2-5; the D is unclear. This clonotype originated in an adult man with Graves' ophthalmopathy. CDR3 in amino acids: CASSLDPKTQYF. CDR3 nucleotide sequence: TGTGCCAGCAGCTTGGATCCGAAAACCCAGTACTTC.